The 24 T cell receptor beta chains in this list originate from one sample, sequenced in a study of T cell responses to AZD1222 COVID-19 vaccine. Clones were sequenced by immunoSEQ multiplex PCR, and TCRdb holds only the in-frame ones, with some missing. This table has fewer than 150,000 clones, around 89% appearing once. This specimen consisted of peripheral blood, obtained 28 days after the second AZD1222 dose. All receptors derive from an adult who received the AZD1222 COVID-19 vaccine.

V is TRBV5-4 and J is TRBJ2-7, with TRBD2 matching over 12 bases. The CDR3 runs to 15 residues. CDR1 and CDR2 (germline): SGHNT, YYREEE (reference sequence). V dropped 5 bases and J dropped 5; count of bases not matched to a gene: 8. In nucleotides, the CDR3 is TGTGCCAGCAGGCCACCTCTAGCGGGGGGGGACGAGCAGTACTTC. Translated, it gives CASRPPLAGGDEQYF.

The J gene is TRBJ2-2, the V gene TRBV9; D is unresolved. Trimming removed 4 bases at V and 6 bases at J, with 10 bases between. The CDR3 sequence is 13 residues long. Germline CDR1 reads SGDLS; CDR2 reads YYNGEE. The CDR3 region is CASSPQLAGELFF. The CDR3 bases are TGTGCCAGCAGCCCCCAGCTCGCCGGGGAGCTGTTTTTT.

CDR3 sequence reads: CASSSNRGRGYTEAFF. In nucleotides, the CDR3 is TGTGCCAGCAGCTCCAACAGGGGGCGAGGATACACTGAAGCTTTCTTT. The chain uses TRBV5-4 and TRBJ1-1; 9 bases match TRBD1. Germline V gives CDR1 SGHNT, CDR2 YYREEE (reference sequence). There are 16 residues in the CDR3. Unmatched junction bases numbered 9, after V lost 3 bases and J lost 3 bases.

The chain employs TRBV29-1 and TRBJ2-2; TRBD1 agrees at 7 bases. Germline-derived CDR1 and CDR2 are SQVTM and ANQGSEA. Trimming removed 1 base from V and 4 bases from J; junction bases left unmatched: 3. CDR3 length: 14 residues. The CDR3 reads CSVEVRQGTGELFF. In nucleotides, the CDR3 is TGCAGCGTTGAAGTCCGACAGGGCACCGGGGAGCTGTTTTTT.

This chain joins TRBV28 and TRBJ1-3; no clear D. The V end was cut by 4 bases, the J end by 11 bases, with 9 bases between. CDR3 length: 11 amino acids. Germline CDR1 reads MDHEN; CDR2 reads SYDVKM. Here the CDR3 reads CASSSEHPIYF. The CDR3 DNA reads TGTGCCAGCAGTTCAGAACACCCCATATATTTT. The full variable domain, with the rest looked up from reference TRBV28 and TRBJ1-3, is DVKVTQSSRYLVKRTGEKVFLECVQDMDHENMFWYRQDPGLGLRLIYFSYDVKMKEKGDIPEGYSVSREKKERFSLILESASTNQTSMYLCASSSEHPIYFGEGSWLTVV.

CDR3 sequence: CASSLVAETRYYEQYF. CDR3 DNA: TGTGCCAGCAGTTTAGTGGCAGAGACGCGCTACTACGAGCAGTACTTC. The chain carries TRBV27 and TRBJ2-7, with unresolved D. Germline V gene lookup returns CDR1 MNHEY and CDR2 SMNVEV (reference sequence). The CDR3 consists of 16 residues. V gave up 2 bases and J gave up 3 bases, with 17 bases separating them.

The chain recombines TRBV11-3 with TRBJ2-7, with 11 positions matching TRBD2. This CDR3 region has 15 residues. Per germline, CDR1 SGHNT and CDR2 YENEEA. The V and J ends lost 6 bases and 0 bases, in that order; junction bases with no gene match: 4. The CDR3 loop reads CASSSTSGTSYEQYF. The CDR3 DNA follows: TGTGCCAGCAGTTCGACTAGCGGGACCTCCTACGAGCAGTACTTC.

The rearrangement joins TRBV11-3 to TRBJ2-7; 8 bases are shared with TRBD2. Germline values: CDR1 SGHNT, CDR2 YENEEA. With 8 bases clipped from V and 5 bases from J, the junction kept 11 bases outside the gene matches. The CDR3 is made up of 14 amino acids. The CDR3 reads CASAQRQRENEQYF. Here the CDR3 DNA reads TGTGCCAGCGCACAAAGGCAGCGGGAGAACGAGCAGTACTTC. Full variable domain (rest looked up from reference TRBV11-3 and TRBJ2-7): EAGVVQSPRYKIIEKKQPVAFWCNPISGHNTLYWYLQNLGQGPELLIRYENEEAVDDSQLPKDRFSAERLKGVDSTLKIQPAELGDSAVYLCASAQRQRENEQYFGPGTRLTVT.

There are a few counts of this clone. The chain couples TRBV2 to TRBJ1-2; D remains ambiguous. CDR3 size: 14 residues. Per germline, CDR1 SNHLY and CDR2 FYNNEI. The V end lost 3 bases, the J end lost 5 bases, and 13 bases lay between the germline ends. Here the CDR3 reads CASSDTDGGYGYTF. Written as DNA, the CDR3 is TGTGCCAGCAGTGATACGGACGGAGGTTATGGCTACACCTTC.

The rearrangement links TRBV2 to TRBJ1-5, with 7 bases aligning to TRBD1. CDR3 length: 16 residues. The trim removed 4 bases at V and 0 bases at J, leaving 6 bases unmatched. Germline V CDR1 and CDR2: SNHLY, FYNNEI. Here the CDR3 reads CASSVGTVNSNQPQHF. The CDR3 DNA follows: TGTGCCAGCAGTGTTGGGACAGTGAATAGCAATCAGCCCCAGCATTTT. Full variable domain (outside the CDR3, taken from reference TRBV2 and TRBJ1-5): EPEVTQTPSHQVTQMGQEVILRCVPISNHLYFYWYRQILGQKVEFLVSFYNNEISEKSEIFDDQFSVERPDGSNFTLKIRSTKLEDSAMYFCASSVGTVNSNQPQHFGDGTRLSIL.

This rearrangement joins TRBV19 to TRBJ1-5, with 8 positions matching TRBD1. The germline CDR1 and CDR2 sequences are LNHDA and SQIVND (reference sequence). The junction had 10 bases not matched to a gene; V was cut back by 7 bases and J by 2 bases. This CDR3 has 16 residues. The DNA of the CDR3 is TGTGCCAGTATTGATCGGGAGACAGGGGGCAATCAGCCCCAGCATTTT. It is translated as CASIDRETGGNQPQHF. Complete variable domain (other parts from reference TRBV19 and TRBJ1-5): DGGITQSPKYLFRKEGQNVTLSCEQNLNHDAMYWYRQDPGQGLRLIYYSQIVNDFQKGDIAEGYSVSREKKESFPLTVTSAQKNPTAFYLCASIDRETGGNQPQHFGDGTRLSIL.

The V call is TRBV30, the J call TRBJ1-2; D might be TRBD1 (6 bases). Germline V gives CDR1 GTSNPN, CDR2 SVGIG (reference sequence). The CDR3 totals 13 residues. The V gene lost 5 bases and the J gene lost 4 bases, with 14 bases spanning the gap. The CDR3 DNA sequence: TGTGCCTGGGGGACAATTCTCGGCTATGGCTACACCTTC. Translated, it gives CAWGTILGYGYTF.

This chain joins TRBV6-5 and TRBJ2-5; 7 nucleotides line up with TRBD2. This CDR3 contains 16 residues. V dropped 4 bases and J dropped 2; count of bases not matched to a gene: 10. CDR1 MNHEY and CDR2 SVGAGI come from the germline V gene. CDR3 protein: CASSLGSSGWQETQYF. CDR3 nucleotide sequence: TGTGCCAGCAGTTTGGGATCTAGCGGCTGGCAAGAGACCCAGTACTTC.

V is TRBV7-2 and J is TRBJ2-7; 8 bases agree with TRBD1. The CDR3 sequence is 15 residues long. Losses at the gene ends were 0 bases for V and 2 bases for J; bases not matched to a gene: 3. Germline CDR1 reads SGHTA; CDR2 reads FQGNSA. This chain's CDR3 is CASSLAGTGTYEQYF. As DNA, the CDR3 is TGTGCCAGCAGCTTAGCCGGGACAGGAACCTACGAGCAGTACTTC.

The gene calls are TRBV10-2 and TRBJ1-6; D not resolved. CDR3 length equals 15 residues. V lost 7 bases and J lost 8, with 18 bases in between. Germline V lookup: CDR1 WSHSY, CDR2 SAAADI. The CDR3 DNA reads as TGCGCCAGCAAATGGATTGGTGAATTGGATTCACCCCTCCACTTT. Translation: CASKWIGELDSPLHF.

About this clone itself: At one of its ends the junction is not consistent with the germline gene, which may arise from a read error. CDR3 DNA: TGTGCCAGCAGGGAAGCTGGGCCCCAGCATTTT. Its protein product is CASREAGPQHF. V and J are TRBV2 and TRBJ1-5; D uncertain. Germline-derived CDR1 and CDR2 are SNHLY and FYNNEI. This CDR3 has 11 amino acids. The variable domain in full, with the rest retrieved from reference TRBV2 and TRBJ1-5, is EPEVTQTPSHQVTQMGQEVILRCVPISNHLYFYWYRQILGQKVEFLVSFYNNEISEKSEIFDDQFSVERPDGSNFTLKIRSTKLEDSAMYFCASREAGPQHFGDGTRLSIL.

The chain joins TRBV5-8 to TRBJ2-1, with D perhaps TRBD2 (6 bases). The CDR3 has 17 amino acids. V was trimmed by 4 bases and J by 6 bases, leaving 23 bases between them. The V gene's germline CDR1 is SGHTS and CDR2 YDEGEE. The CDR3 DNA follows: TGTGCCAGCAGCGAGGCCGGGACTGCCTCTAGCCTCAATGAGCAGTTCTTC. Protein sequence: CASSEAGTASSLNEQFF.

The V call is TRBV19, the J call TRBJ2-1; no firm D call. There are 13 residues in the CDR3. Germline CDR1 and CDR2: LNHDA and SQIVND (reference sequence). Trimming left V 6 bases short and J 3 bases short, with 9 bases between. The CDR3 here is CASRNLLYNEQFF. Here the CDR3 DNA reads TGTGCCAGTAGAAATCTCCTCTACAATGAGCAGTTCTTC. Full variable domain (missing parts from reference TRBV19 and TRBJ2-1): DGGITQSPKYLFRKEGQNVTLSCEQNLNHDAMYWYRQDPGQGLRLIYYSQIVNDFQKGDIAEGYSVSREKKESFPLTVTSAQKNPTAFYLCASRNLLYNEQFFGPGTRLTVL.

The rearrangement joins TRBV30 to TRBJ1-2; 9 bases map to TRBD1. The trim removed 0 bases at V and 6 bases at J, leaving 11 bases unmatched. This CDR3 contains 16 residues. CDR1 is GTSNPN, CDR2 SVGIG, per germline (reference sequence). The chain's CDR3 is CAWSVPGQGILHGYTF. In nucleotides, the CDR3 is TGTGCCTGGAGTGTACCCGGACAGGGGATTTTGCATGGCTACACCTTC.

V and J are TRBV9 and TRBJ2-2, with 7 positions matching TRBD1. This CDR3 has 15 amino acids. V lost 4 bases, J lost 5 bases, and 8 bases stayed unmatched. CDR1 SGDLS and CDR2 YYNGEE come from the germline V gene. CDR3 loop: CASSPRQGWTGELFF. The CDR3, as DNA: TGTGCCAGCAGCCCTCGACAGGGTTGGACCGGGGAGCTGTTTTTT. Drawing the rest from reference TRBV9 and TRBJ2-2, the complete variable domain is DSGVTQTPKHLITATGQRVTLRCSPRSGDLSVYWYQQSLDQGLQFLIQYYNGEERAKGNILERFSAQQFPDLHSELNLSSLELGDSALYFCASSPRQGWTGELFFGEGSRLTVL.

This rearrangement joins TRBV30 to TRBJ2-3; no clear D gene. The germline V gene encodes CDR1 GTSNPN and CDR2 SVGIG (reference sequence). This CDR3 region has 15 residues. V lost 3 bases and J 2 bases, leaving 15 bases between the germline ends. CDR3 sequence reads: CAWSVRGRPTDTQYF. In nucleotides, the CDR3 is TGTGCCTGGAGCGTTAGAGGTCGGCCCACAGATACGCAGTATTTT.

The J gene is TRBJ1-2, the V gene TRBV19; TRBD1 aligns across 7 bases. The CDR3 runs 15 residues. In germline, CDR1 is LNHDA, CDR2 SQIVND (reference sequence). With V trimmed by 3 bases and J by 4 bases, 8 bases remained unmatched. CDR3 loop: CASSIASGGTYGYTF. Here the CDR3 DNA reads TGTGCCAGTAGTATCGCCTCAGGGGGGACCTATGGCTACACCTTC.

The CDR3 here is CASSIDNDEETQYF. In DNA, the CDR3 is TGTGCCAGCAGTATCGACAATGATGAAGAGACCCAGTACTTC. The rearrangement joins TRBV28 to TRBJ2-5; no definite D call. The CDR3 has 14 residues. V lost 5 bases, J lost 3 bases, and 13 bases lay in between. Germline CDR1 MDHEN, CDR2 SYDVKM.

The V call is TRBV6-1, the J call TRBJ1-2; D remains ambiguous. The CDR3 spans 11 residues. Deletions cut 3 bases from V and 13 bases from J, with 12 bases between. Germline V lookup: CDR1 MNHNS, CDR2 SASEGT. The CDR3 here is CASSELNGPTF. The CDR3 DNA reads as TGTGCCAGCAGTGAGCTTAATGGACCCACCTTC.